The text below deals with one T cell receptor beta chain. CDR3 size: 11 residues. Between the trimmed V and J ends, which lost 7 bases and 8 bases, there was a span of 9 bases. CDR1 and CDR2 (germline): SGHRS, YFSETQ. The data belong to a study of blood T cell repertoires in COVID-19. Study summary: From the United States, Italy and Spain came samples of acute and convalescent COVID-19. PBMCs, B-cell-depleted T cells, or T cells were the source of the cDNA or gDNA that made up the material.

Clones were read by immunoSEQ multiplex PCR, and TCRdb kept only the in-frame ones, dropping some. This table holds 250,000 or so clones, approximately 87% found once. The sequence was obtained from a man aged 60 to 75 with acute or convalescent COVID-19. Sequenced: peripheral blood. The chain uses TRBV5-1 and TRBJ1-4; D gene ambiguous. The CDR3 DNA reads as TGCGCCAGCGGGCGTGTCGAAAAACTGTTTTTT. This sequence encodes CASGRVEKLFF.